This TCR beta chain was obtained from a study of TIL therapy for anti-PD-1-resistant metastatic lung cancer. Study at large: A few tumors were EGFR-mutant and two were ALK-rearranged. Tumors carried a median roughly 1.5 non-synonymous mutations per megabase.

Germline V gene sequence: CDR1 SGDLS, CDR2 YYNGEE. V lost 6 bases and J lost 6; bases outside the gene matches: 7. The CDR3 totals 15 residues. Time point: pre-treatment sample, taken before nivolumab and TIL therapy. Sequencing used immunoSEQ v3. Libraries were sequenced to 2 million to 2.5 million read pairs (survey) or about 5-6 million (deep). Assay used: immunoSEQ multiplex PCR; TCRdb lists only in-frame clones, some missing. The sample includes more than 20,000 clones, 60% to 85% of them seen just once. V gene TRBV9 combines with J gene TRBJ2-2, with 11 bases lining up with TRBD2. This receptor was identified in a person aged 25 to 80 with non-small cell lung cancer. This material consisted of blood, taken at baseline. DNA of the CDR3: TGTGCCAGCACTAGCGGGGGGCCGGACGCCGGGGAGCTGTTTTTT. It is translated as CASTSGGPDAGELFF.